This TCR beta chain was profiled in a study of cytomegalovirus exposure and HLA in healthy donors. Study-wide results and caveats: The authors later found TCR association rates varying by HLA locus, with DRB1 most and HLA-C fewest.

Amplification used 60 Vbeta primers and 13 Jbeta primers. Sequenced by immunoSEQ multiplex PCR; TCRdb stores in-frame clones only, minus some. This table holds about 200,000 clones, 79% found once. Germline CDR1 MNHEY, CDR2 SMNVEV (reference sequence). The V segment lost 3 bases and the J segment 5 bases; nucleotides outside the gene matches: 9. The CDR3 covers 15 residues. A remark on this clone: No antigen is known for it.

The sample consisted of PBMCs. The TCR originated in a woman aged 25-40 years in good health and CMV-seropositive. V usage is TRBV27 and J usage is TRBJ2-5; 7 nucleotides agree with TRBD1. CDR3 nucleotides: TGTGCCAGCAGTTTTCAACAGGGGAATGCGGAGACCCAGTACTTC. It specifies CASSFQQGNAETQYF.